A selection of T cell receptor beta chains follows, all from one sample in a study of graft-versus-host responses after intestinal transplantation. This table comes from immunoSEQ multiplex PCR, and its TCRdb copy is limited to in-frame clones, with some not included. Of about 120,000 clones in the sample, 90% were seen once. No antigen has been identified for these receptors. The source was unstimulated CD4+ T cells sorted from spleen or lymph node cells, collected before intestinal transplant. The receptors derive from a human donor who received an intestinal transplant. Each CDR3 is given with its conserved first and last residue. D genes are given only for firm matches. Size tells how often a clone was seen (once, few, many) or the class of an expanded clone, and some rows leave it out.

clone_size j_call v_call cdr3_length d_call cdr3_aa cdr3_nt
once TRBJ1-4 TRBV7-8 15 TRBD1 CASSIQGATNEKLFF TGTGCCAGCAGCATTCAGGGGGCAACTAATGAAAAACTGTTTTTT
once TRBJ1-4 TRBV11-2 15 - CASSPTGRGNEKLFF TGTGCCAGCAGCCCGACAGGAAGGGGGAATGAAAAACTGTTTTTT
- TRBJ1-1 TRBV6-1 14 - CATYRRGVGTEAFF TGTGCCACCTACAGAAGGGGTGTGGGCACTGAAGCTTTCTTT
- TRBJ1-2 TRBV27 14 TRBD1 CASSLAGTGVGYTF TGTGCCAGCAGTTTGGCCGGGACAGGGGTAGGCTACACCTTC
- TRBJ1-2 TRBV12-5 15 - CASGSPQTSGYGYTF TGTGCTAGTGGTTCCCCTCAAACCTCGGGCTATGGCTACACCTTC
- TRBJ2-3 TRBV5-1 14 TRBD2 CASSLERETDTQYF TGCGCCAGCAGCTTGGAGCGGGAGACAGATACGCAGTATTTT
- TRBJ1-2 TRBV10-2 13 - CASSYRLNYGYTF TGCGCCAGCAGCTACAGGCTAAACTATGGCTACACCTTC
- TRBJ1-2 TRBV18 14 - CASSPTGQSYGYTF TGTGCCAGCTCACCCACTGGACAGTCCTATGGCTACACCTTC
- TRBJ2-1 TRBV27 20 TRBD2 CASSFLMGGRVGGAYNEQFF TGTGCCAGCAGTTTCCTGATGGGCGGGAGGGTCGGGGGGGCCTACAATGAGCAGTTCTTC
- TRBJ1-2 TRBV7-2 18 TRBD1 CASSLEGTGKPGDYGYTF TGTGCCAGCAGCTTAGAAGGGACAGGCAAACCTGGGGACTATGGCTACACCTTC
- TRBJ1-2 TRBV6-1 11 - CASSDLYGYTF TGTGCCAGCAGTGATCTCTATGGCTACACCTTC
- TRBJ1-3 TRBV30 12 - CAWTGDGNTIYF TGTGCCTGGACAGGGGATGGAAACACCATATATTTT
- TRBJ2-1 TRBV11-2 15 TRBD2 CASSSGTSLYNEQFF TGTGCCAGCAGCTCCGGGACTAGCCTGTACAATGAGCAGTTCTTC
- TRBJ2-5 TRBV5-1 14 TRBD1 CASSFGQGLGEQYF TGCGCCAGCAGCTTTGGACAGGGCTTAGGAGAGCAGTACTTC
- TRBJ2-3 TRBV7-2 15 TRBD2 CASSSKYGGADTQYF TGTGCCAGCAGCTCAAAATACGGGGGGGCGGATACGCAGTATTTT
- TRBJ2-5 TRBV7-2 15 - CASSLFRAGAETQYF TGTGCCAGCAGCTTATTTCGAGCAGGGGCAGAGACCCAGTACTTC
- TRBJ2-1 TRBV11-2 13 - CASSLTGYNEQFF TGTGCCAGCAGCTTGACGGGTTACAATGAGCAGTTCTTC
- TRBJ2-2 TRBV5-1 15 TRBD1 CASSWGQADTGELFF TGCGCCAGCAGCTGGGGACAGGCCGACACCGGGGAGCTGTTTTTT
- TRBJ2-7 TRBV10-3 13 - CAISVEEPYEQYF TGTGCCATCAGTGTTGAGGAACCCTACGAGCAGTACTTC
- TRBJ2-1 TRBV5-1 15 - CASSLVSLASNEQFF TGCGCCAGCAGCTTGGTTTCCCTAGCGAGCAATGAGCAGTTCTTC
- TRBJ1-5 TRBV7-6 16 - CASSLGAGAGNQPQHF TGTGCCAGCAGCTTAGGGGCGGGGGCAGGCAATCAGCCCCAGCATTTT
- TRBJ2-3 TRBV28 15 TRBD1 CASSSDRGLTDTQYF TGTGCCAGCAGTTCGGACAGGGGGCTAACAGATACGCAGTATTTT
few TRBJ1-1 TRBV30 14 TRBD1 CAWSVPRQGIEAFF TGTGCCTGGAGTGTACCAAGACAGGGGATTGAAGCTTTCTTT
- TRBJ1-5 TRBV19 16 TRBD1 CASRRDRGAINQPQHF TGTGCCAGTAGGAGGGACAGGGGTGCAATAAATCAGCCCCAGCATTTT
once TRBJ2-3 TRBV28 18 - CASSFRVLRRTGADTQYF TGTGCCAGCAGTTTTAGGGTCTTGCGGCGGACTGGTGCAGATACGCAGTATTTT
- TRBJ2-3 TRBV19 16 TRBD1 CASSPPQGAGTDTQYF TGTGCCAGTAGTCCCCCCCAGGGGGCAGGCACAGATACGCAGTATTTT
- TRBJ2-5 TRBV2 14 - CAQGSAEYQETQYF TGTGCCCAAGGGTCAGCGGAGTACCAAGAGACCCAGTACTTC
- TRBJ1-1 TRBV5-1 16 - CASSLGVGGVWTEAFF TGCGCCAGCAGCTTGGGGGTGGGGGGGGTTTGGACTGAAGCTTTCTTT